A selection of T cell receptor beta chains follows, all from one sample in a study of blood T cell repertoires in COVID-19. Libraries were prepared by immunoSEQ multiplex PCR; TCRdb keeps only in-frame clonotypes and omits some of them. The sample lists some 43,000 clones; around 85% were seen once. The sequenced sample consisted of peripheral blood. Receptors were obtained from a man between 40 and 49 years old with active or convalescent COVID-19. The CDR3 runs from the conserved cysteine through the conserved F or W. The D gene is left open where the match is weak. Size is stated for part of the rows, as once, few or many counts, or as a class when the clone is expanded.

clone size	V gene	J gene	D gene	CDR3 DNA	CDR3 protein
-	TRBV27	TRBJ1-5	-	TGTGCCAGCAGAGTACAGGGTTATAGCAATCAGCCCCAGCATTTT	CASRVQGYSNQPQHF
-	TRBV5-6	TRBJ2-2	TRBD1	TGTGCCAGCAGTTTCGACAGGGGAGAGACCGGGGAGCTGTTTTTT	CASSFDRGETGELFF
-	TRBV28	TRBJ1-2	TRBD1	TGTGCCAGCAGTCCCGGGGACAGGCATAATGGCTACACCTTC	CASSPGDRHNGYTF
-	TRBV6-5	TRBJ1-1	-	TGTGCCAGCAGGCCGGGACACTCGATTGAAGCTTTCTTT	CASRPGHSIEAFF
-	TRBV5-4	TRBJ1-1	TRBD1	TGTGCCAGCAGCTTGGGGGTAGGGGGCAACACTGAAGCTTTCTTT	CASSLGVGGNTEAFF
-	TRBV5-4	TRBJ1-1	-	TGTGCCAGCAGCCCGACAGCGAACACTGAAGCTTTCTTT	CASSPTANTEAFF
-	TRBV28	TRBJ1-2	TRBD1	TGTGCCAGCACCGTATCCGGGACAGGGTACGGCTACACCTTC	CASTVSGTGYGYTF
many	TRBV5-1	TRBJ2-5	TRBD1	TGCGCCAGCAGCTCAGGACAGGCCCAAGAGACCCAGTACTTC	CASSSGQAQETQYF
-	TRBV4-1	TRBJ2-1	-	TGCGCCAGCAGCCACGGTTACAGGGAAGTATCCTACAATGAGCAGTTCTTC	CASSHGYREVSYNEQFF
-	TRBV30	TRBJ2-1	-	TGTGCCTGGAGTGAAGTCGAAGGCCCAGGTTTCTTC	CAWSEVEGPGFF
-	TRBV27	TRBJ1-2	-	TGTGCCAGCAGTTCCTCCCCCGCCAGGGTCCATGGCTACACCTTC	CASSSSPARVHGYTF
-	TRBV4-1	TRBJ1-2	TRBD1	TGCGCCAGCAGCCAACTAATATGGGACAGGGAATACTATGGCTACACCTTC	CASSQLIWDREYYGYTF
-	TRBV9	TRBJ2-3	-	TGTGCCAGCAGCGTGTCCCCGGGAGTAACAGATACGCAGTATTTT	CASSVSPGVTDTQYF
once	TRBV12-5	TRBJ2-1	-	TGTGCTAGTGGTTTGGTCCAAAGTCCGGGGAATGAGCAGTTCTTC	CASGLVQSPGNEQFF
-	TRBV6-6	TRBJ1-1	-	TGTGCCAGCAGTCCCCCAGAGAACACTGAAGCTTTCTTT	CASSPPENTEAFF
once	TRBV30	TRBJ2-2	-	TGTGCCTGGAATCGGGCGGGACTCAACACCGGGGAGCTGTTTTTT	CAWNRAGLNTGELFF
-	TRBV3-1/TRBV3-2	TRBJ2-1	TRBD1	TGTGCCAGCAGCCAACTCGACAGGGGCAATGAGCAGTTCTTC	CASSQLDRGNEQFF
-	TRBV3-1/TRBV3-2	TRBJ1-6	-	TGTGCCAGCAGAAAGGGGCCGGGCGAAAATTCACCCCTCCACTTT	CASRKGPGENSPLHF
-	TRBV7-7	TRBJ1-1	-	TGTGCCAGCAGCTTGGACTTGAACACTGAAGCTTTCTTT	CASSLDLNTEAFF
-	TRBV6-2/TRBV6-3	TRBJ1-1	-	TGTGCCAGCAGTCGCGACAACCTAAAGTCTGAAGCTTTCTTT	CASSRDNLKSEAFF
-	TRBV4-1	TRBJ1-2	TRBD1	TGCGCCAGCAGCCAAGATGTCCAGGGGGCGAGGTATGGCTACACCTTC	CASSQDVQGARYGYTF
once	TRBV5-6	TRBJ1-1	-	TGTGCCAGCAGCTTGGCAGGACAGAAGGGAGCTTTCTTT	CASSLAGQKGAFF
many	TRBV7-6	TRBJ1-1	-	TGTGCCAGCAGCTTAGCGGGGGGATTGAACACTGAAGCTTTCTTT	CASSLAGGLNTEAFF
-	TRBV19	TRBJ2-2	-	TGTGCCAGTAGTATAACAGCGAACACCGGGGAGCTGTTTTTT	CASSITANTGELFF
-	TRBV19	TRBJ1-5	-	TGTGCCAGTAGCGATGTAGCGGGCAATCAGCCCCAGCATTTT	CASSDVAGNQPQHF
-	TRBV4-3	TRBJ1-2	-	TGCGCCAGCAGCCAAGCCGGGGGAATTAATGGTGGCTACACCTTC	CASSQAGGINGGYTF
-	TRBV30	TRBJ1-2	-	TGTGCCTGGAGCTTTGACAGAGCCTATGGCTACACCTTC	CAWSFDRAYGYTF
-	TRBV3-1/TRBV3-2	TRBJ1-1	-	TGTGCCAGCAGCCAGATACAGGGAAACACTGAAGCTTTCTTT	CASSQIQGNTEAFF
-	TRBV2	TRBJ2-2	TRBD1	TGTGCCAGCAGTGAGGAAGGGGGCGGATTGAACACCGGGGAGCTGTTTTTT	CASSEEGGGLNTGELFF
-	TRBV6-5	TRBJ2-2	-	TGTGCCAGCAGCAAGGGGGACCGCACGGGCGGGGAGCTGTTTTTT	CASSKGDRTGGELFF
-	TRBV7-9	TRBJ2-5	-	TGTGCCAGCACCTTTAAGGGGGAGACCCAGTACTTC	CASTFKGETQYF
few	TRBV7-9	TRBJ1-2	-	TGTGCCAGCAGCTTATCGCTAATCGGCTACACCTTC	CASSLSLIGYTF
-	TRBV13	TRBJ2-5	TRBD2	TGTGCCAGCAGCCTCGGACTAGCGGGAGGTCAAGAGACCCAGTACTTC	CASSLGLAGGQETQYF
-	TRBV4-3	TRBJ2-1	-	TGCGCCAGCAGCCAGGGAGGAGGGTGGAATGAGCAGTTCTTC	CASSQGGGWNEQFF
-	TRBV18	TRBJ1-1	-	TGTGCCAGCTCACCAGTCAGGGGCGACACTGAAGCTTTCTTT	CASSPVRGDTEAFF
-	TRBV18	TRBJ1-2	TRBD1	TGTGCCAGCTCACCAGGGACAGGGGCCGCTAACTATGGCTACACCTTC	CASSPGTGAANYGYTF
-	TRBV12-3/TRBV12-4	TRBJ1-1	-	TGTGCCAGCAGGAGCGGGACACACACTGAAGCTTTCTTT	CASRSGTHTEAFF
once	TRBV5-1	TRBJ2-7	-	TGCGCCAGCAGCTTGATGTCCCCAAGCGGAGCTACCTACGAGCAGTACTTC	CASSLMSPSGATYEQYF
-	TRBV9	TRBJ2-4	TRBD1	TGTGCCAGCAGCGTATCGGGACAGATCAAAAACATTCAGTACTTC	CASSVSGQIKNIQYF
-	TRBV5-6	TRBJ1-2	TRBD1	TGTGCCAGCAGCTTCTTATCTCTCCTAAGCGCAGGGGGTCACTATGGCTACACCTTC	CASSFLSLLSAGGHYGYTF
-	TRBV14	TRBJ2-7	-	TGTGCCAGCAGCCGAAGCCCGTGGGAGCAGTACTTC	CASSRSPWEQYF
-	TRBV7-2	TRBJ2-5	-	TGTGCCAGCAGCAAGACAGCAACGTACCAAGAGACCCAGTACTTC	CASSKTATYQETQYF
-	TRBV5-5	TRBJ2-1	TRBD2	TGTGCCAGCAGCTTGCAACTAGCGGGAGGGGTTGAGCAGTTCTTC	CASSLQLAGGVEQFF
-	TRBV24-1	TRBJ1-1	-	TGTGCCACCAGCCGTCATGGCGAAGCTTTCTTT	CATSRHGEAFF
-	TRBV19	TRBJ2-4	TRBD1	TGTGCCAGTAGTATGCAGGGGGCGGGGGCCAAAAACATTCAGTACTTC	CASSMQGAGAKNIQYF
-	TRBV10-1	TRBJ2-3	TRBD2	TGCGCCAGCAGACCAAGCGGGACCTACACAGATACGCAGTATTTT	CASRPSGTYTDTQYF
-	TRBV6-5	TRBJ2-7	-	TGTGCCAGCAGTTACTCTAAGAGGGCCGGTGGCGAGCAGTACTTC	CASSYSKRAGGEQYF
-	TRBV30	TRBJ1-3	-	TGTGCCTGGAGCGCGACAGGTGGAAACACCATATATTTT	CAWSATGGNTIYF
once	TRBV27	TRBJ2-2	TRBD1	TGTGCCAGCAGTTCGGGGACAGGGTTCAACACCGGGGAGCTGTTTTTT	CASSSGTGFNTGELFF
-	TRBV19	TRBJ1-5	-	TGTGCCAGTAGTATACCAGGTTACAATCAGCCCCAGCATTTT	CASSIPGYNQPQHF
-	TRBV9	TRBJ2-7	-	TGTGCCAGCAGCCCCAATACAGGGAACGTGGGGGAGCAGTACTTC	CASSPNTGNVGEQYF
-	TRBV11-3	TRBJ1-2	-	TGTGCCAGCAGCCACCCTCAGGGTCCAACCGATGGCTACACCTTC	CASSHPQGPTDGYTF
-	TRBV19	TRBJ1-1	-	TGTGCCAGTAGGAAACCAGAGGGCGTCAACACTGAAGCTTTCTTT	CASRKPEGVNTEAFF
once	TRBV12-5	TRBJ2-5	-	TGTGCTAGTGGCGACCAAGAGACCCAGTACTTC	CASGDQETQYF